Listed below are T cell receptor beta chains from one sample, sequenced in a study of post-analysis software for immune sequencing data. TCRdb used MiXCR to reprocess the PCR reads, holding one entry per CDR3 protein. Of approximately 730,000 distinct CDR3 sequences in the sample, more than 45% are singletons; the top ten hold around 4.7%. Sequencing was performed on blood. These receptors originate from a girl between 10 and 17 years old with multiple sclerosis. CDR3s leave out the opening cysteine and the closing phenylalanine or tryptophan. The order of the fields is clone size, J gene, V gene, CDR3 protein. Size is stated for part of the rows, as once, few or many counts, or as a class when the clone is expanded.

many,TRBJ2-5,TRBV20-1,SARAFPSLRETQY
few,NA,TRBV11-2,ASSLDSLAGGPVVAYEQY
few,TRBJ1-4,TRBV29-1,SVEDSRAGLGEKLF
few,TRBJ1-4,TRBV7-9,ASSLYGAEKLF
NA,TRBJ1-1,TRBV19,ASSTTPGYEAF
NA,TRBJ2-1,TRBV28,ASSPTSGAYNEQF
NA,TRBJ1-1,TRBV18,ASSSEFAEAF
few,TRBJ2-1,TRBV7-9,ASSESRGLGTIGEQF
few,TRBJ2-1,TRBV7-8,ASSLGGRANREQF
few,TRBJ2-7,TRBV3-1,ASSSTDPGHYEQY
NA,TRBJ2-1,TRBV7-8,ASTKPLAENYNEQF
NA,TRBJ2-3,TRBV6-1,ASRGLAASTDTQY
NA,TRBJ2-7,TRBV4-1,ASSQDGAGTYEQY
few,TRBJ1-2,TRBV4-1,ASSQDLANYGYT
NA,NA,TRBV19,ASSTRENYEQY
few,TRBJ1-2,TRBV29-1,STSQDGYT
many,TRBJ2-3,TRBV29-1,SVAVLAGAADTQY
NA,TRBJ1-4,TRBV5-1,ASGATNEKLF
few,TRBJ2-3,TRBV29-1,SVWRETDTQY
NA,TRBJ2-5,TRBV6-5,AGSYNLVSTSGQGAQY
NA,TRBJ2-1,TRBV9,ASSVAAGGSYNEQF
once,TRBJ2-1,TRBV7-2,ANSPQLGTDEQF
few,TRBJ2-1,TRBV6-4,ASSELAETYNEQF
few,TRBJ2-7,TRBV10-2,ASSKTANYEQY
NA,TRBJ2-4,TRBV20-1,SAKTEFKNIQY
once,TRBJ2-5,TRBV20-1,SARVWGSRIDQETQY
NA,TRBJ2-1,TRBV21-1,ASTSGPRQGEPF
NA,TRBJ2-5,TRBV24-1,ATSDLSSKTGEKETQY
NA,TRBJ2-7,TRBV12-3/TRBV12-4,ASSSSLTVRAEQY
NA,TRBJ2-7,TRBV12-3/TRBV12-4,ASSFGVNYEQY
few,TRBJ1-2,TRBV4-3,ASSPRQGFNYGYT
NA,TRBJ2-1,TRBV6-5,ASSYSGGRHNEQF
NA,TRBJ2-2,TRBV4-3,ASSQEEGGGLAGVAGELF
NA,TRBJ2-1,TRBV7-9,ASSSGLGHKEQF
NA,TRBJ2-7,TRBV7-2,ASSLRDFFSYEQY
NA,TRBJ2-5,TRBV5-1,ASSLAPGLHRETQY
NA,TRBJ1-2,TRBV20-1,SARTGAYGYT
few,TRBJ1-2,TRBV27,ASSLATGTYGYT
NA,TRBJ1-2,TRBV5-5,ASSSGQGAVGYT
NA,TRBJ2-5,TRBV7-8,ASSLDPREKY
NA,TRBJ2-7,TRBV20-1,SARDLSASGPSYEQY
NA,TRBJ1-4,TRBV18,ASSSDRELF
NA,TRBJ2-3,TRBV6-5,ASSYSRPGVGPDTQY
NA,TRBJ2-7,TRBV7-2,ASSSTSGGPYEQY
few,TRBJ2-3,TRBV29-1,SVRQGATDTQY